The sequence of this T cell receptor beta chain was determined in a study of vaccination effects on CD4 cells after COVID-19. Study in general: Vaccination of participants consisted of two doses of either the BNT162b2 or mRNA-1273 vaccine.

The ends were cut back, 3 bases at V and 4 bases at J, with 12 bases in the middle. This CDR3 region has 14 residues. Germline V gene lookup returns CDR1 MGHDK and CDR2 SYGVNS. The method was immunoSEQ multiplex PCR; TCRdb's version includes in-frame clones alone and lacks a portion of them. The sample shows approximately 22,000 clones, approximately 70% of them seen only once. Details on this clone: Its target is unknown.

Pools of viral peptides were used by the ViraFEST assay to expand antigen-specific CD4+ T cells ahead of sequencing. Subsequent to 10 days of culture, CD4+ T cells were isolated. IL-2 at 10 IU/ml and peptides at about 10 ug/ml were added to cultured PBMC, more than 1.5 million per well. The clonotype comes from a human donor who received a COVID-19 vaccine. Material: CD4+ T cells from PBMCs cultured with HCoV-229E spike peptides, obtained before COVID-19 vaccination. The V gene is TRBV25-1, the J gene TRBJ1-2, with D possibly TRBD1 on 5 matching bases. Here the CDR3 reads CASSDHRTPYGYTF. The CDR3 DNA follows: TGTGCCAGCAGTGATCATCGGACACCCTATGGCTACACCTTC.